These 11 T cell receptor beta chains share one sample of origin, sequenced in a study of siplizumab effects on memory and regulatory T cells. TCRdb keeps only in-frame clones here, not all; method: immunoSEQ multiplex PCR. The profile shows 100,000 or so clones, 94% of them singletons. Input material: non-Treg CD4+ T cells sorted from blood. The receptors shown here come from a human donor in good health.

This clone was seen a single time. The CDR3 nucleotides are TGTGCCACCAGCAGACCTTCGGCTTCAGGGGTAGCGGATGGCTACACCTTC. Translation gives CATSRPSASGVADGYTF. V is TRBV15 and J is TRBJ1-2, with TRBD1 as a possible D gene (6 bases). V lost 2 bases, J lost 6 bases, and 22 bases lay in between. The germline V gene has CDR1 LNHNV and CDR2 YYDKDF (reference sequence). The CDR3 covers 17 residues.

The DNA of the CDR3 is TGTGCCAGCAGCACCTCCGGGACTAGCGGGAGGGCCTCCAATGAGCAGTTCTTC. As protein: CASSTSGTSGRASNEQFF. V gene TRBV7-3 combines with J gene TRBJ2-1, with 16 bases fitting TRBD2. Trimming took 5 bases from V and 6 from J; bases not matched to a gene: 10. The CDR3 sequence is 18 residues long. Germline V CDR1 and CDR2: SGHTA, FQGTGA.

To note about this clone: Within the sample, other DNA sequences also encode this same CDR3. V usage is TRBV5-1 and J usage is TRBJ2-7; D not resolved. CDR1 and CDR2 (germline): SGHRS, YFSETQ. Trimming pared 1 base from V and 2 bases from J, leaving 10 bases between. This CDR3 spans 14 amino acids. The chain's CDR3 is CASSLLGGTYEQYF. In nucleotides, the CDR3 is TGCGCCAGCAGCTTGTTGGGCGGTACCTACGAGCAGTACTTC. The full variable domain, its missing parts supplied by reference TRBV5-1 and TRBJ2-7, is KAGVTQTPRYLIKTRGQQVTLSCSPISGHRSVSWYQQTPGQGLQFLFEYFSETQRNKGNFPGRFSGRQFSNSRSEMNVSTLELGDSALYLCASSLLGGTYEQYFGPGTRLTVT.

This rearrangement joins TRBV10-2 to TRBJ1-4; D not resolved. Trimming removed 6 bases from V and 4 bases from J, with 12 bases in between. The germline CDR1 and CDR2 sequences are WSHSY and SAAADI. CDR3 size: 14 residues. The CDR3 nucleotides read TGCGCCAGCAGAGGTTCCGGGGTTAATGAAAAACTGTTTTTT. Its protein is CASRGSGVNEKLFF.

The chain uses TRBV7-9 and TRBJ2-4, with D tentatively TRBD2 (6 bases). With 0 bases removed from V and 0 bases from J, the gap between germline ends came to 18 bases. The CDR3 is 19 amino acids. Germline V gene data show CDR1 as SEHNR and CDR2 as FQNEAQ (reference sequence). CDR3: CASSLATLLLAIAKNIQYF. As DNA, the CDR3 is TGTGCCAGCAGCTTAGCGACTTTATTGCTAGCGATAGCCAAAAACATTCAGTACTTC.

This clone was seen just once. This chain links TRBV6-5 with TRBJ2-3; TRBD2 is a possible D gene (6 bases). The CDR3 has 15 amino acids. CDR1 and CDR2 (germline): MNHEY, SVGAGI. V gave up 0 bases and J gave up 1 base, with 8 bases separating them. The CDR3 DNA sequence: TGTGCCAGCAGTTACTCGGGGGGTCGCACAGATACGCAGTATTTT. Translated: CASSYSGGRTDTQYF.

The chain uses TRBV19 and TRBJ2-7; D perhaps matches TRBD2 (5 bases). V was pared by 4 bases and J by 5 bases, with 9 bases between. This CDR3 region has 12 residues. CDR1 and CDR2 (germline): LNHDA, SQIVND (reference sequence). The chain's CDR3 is CASSTGYHEQYF. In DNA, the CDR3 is TGTGCCAGTAGTACGGGGTACCACGAGCAGTACTTC.

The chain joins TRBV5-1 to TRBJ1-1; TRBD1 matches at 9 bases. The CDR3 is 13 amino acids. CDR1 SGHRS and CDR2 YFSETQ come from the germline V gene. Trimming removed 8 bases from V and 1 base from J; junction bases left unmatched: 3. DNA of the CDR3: TGCGCCAGTCGACAGGGGGGGAACACTGAAGCTTTCTTT. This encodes CASRQGGNTEAFF.

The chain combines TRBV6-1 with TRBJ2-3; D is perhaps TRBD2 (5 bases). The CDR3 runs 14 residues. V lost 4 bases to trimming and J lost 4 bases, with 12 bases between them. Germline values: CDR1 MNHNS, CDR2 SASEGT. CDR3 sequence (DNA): TGTGCCAGCAGTGTGGAGCGAGGGCCAGATACGCAGTATTTT. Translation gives CASSVERGPDTQYF.

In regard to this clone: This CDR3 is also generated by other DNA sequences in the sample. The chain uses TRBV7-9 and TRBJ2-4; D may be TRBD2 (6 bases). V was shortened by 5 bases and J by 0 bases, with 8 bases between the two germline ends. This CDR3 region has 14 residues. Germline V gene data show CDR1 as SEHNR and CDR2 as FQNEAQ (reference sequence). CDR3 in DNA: TGTGCCAGCAGCCTCGGGGGAGCCAAAAACATTCAGTACTTC. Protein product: CASSLGGAKNIQYF.

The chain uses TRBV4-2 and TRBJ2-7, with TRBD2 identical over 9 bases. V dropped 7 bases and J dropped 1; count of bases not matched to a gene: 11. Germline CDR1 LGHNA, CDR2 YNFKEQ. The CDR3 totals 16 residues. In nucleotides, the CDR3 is TGTGCCAGCACCCAGGGGTCGAGCGGGGGGTCCTACGAGCAGTACTTC. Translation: CASTQGSSGGSYEQYF.